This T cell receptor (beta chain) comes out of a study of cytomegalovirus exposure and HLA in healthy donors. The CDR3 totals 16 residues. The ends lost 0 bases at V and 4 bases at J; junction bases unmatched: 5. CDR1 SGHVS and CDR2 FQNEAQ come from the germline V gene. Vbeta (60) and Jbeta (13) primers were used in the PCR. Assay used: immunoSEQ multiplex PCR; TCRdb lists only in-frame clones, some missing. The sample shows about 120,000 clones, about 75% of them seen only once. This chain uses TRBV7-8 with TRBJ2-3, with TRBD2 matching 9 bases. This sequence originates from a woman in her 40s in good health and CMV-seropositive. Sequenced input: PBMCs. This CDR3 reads CASSLAPSGVADTQYF. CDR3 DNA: TGTGCCAGCAGCTTAGCGCCTAGCGGGGTGGCAGATACGCAGTATTTT.